These 19 T cell receptor beta chains came from one sample sequenced in a study of blood T cell repertoires in COVID-19. Data came from immunoSEQ multiplex PCR; TCRdb stores just in-frame clones and leaves some out. The sample carries 180,000 or so clones, approximately 85% recorded once. The sequenced material came from peripheral blood. The origin of the receptors is an older woman with acute or convalescent COVID-19.

The chain joins TRBV5-1 to TRBJ1-1, with 9 bases identical to TRBD1. This CDR3 has 15 amino acids. Germline V gives CDR1 SGHRS, CDR2 YFSETQ. The ends lost 7 bases at V and 5 bases at J; junction bases unmatched: 12. The CDR3 DNA follows: TGCGCCAGCGCCCCAGGGGGGACAGGGAAGACTGAAGCTTTCTTT. The encoded protein is CASAPGGTGKTEAFF.

The chain recombines TRBV5-1 with TRBJ1-2, with D unresolved. V shed 4 bases and J shed 1 base, with 14 bases lying between them. CDR3 length equals 15 residues. Germline CDR1 reads SGHRS; CDR2 reads YFSETQ. The CDR3 loop is CASSPLGEINYGYTF. The CDR3 DNA sequence: TGCGCCAGCAGCCCCTTGGGAGAGATTAACTATGGCTACACCTTC.

The chain combines TRBV9 with TRBJ1-1, with D possibly matching TRBD1 (6 bases). In germline, CDR1 is SGDLS, CDR2 YYNGEE. This CDR3 is 16 amino acids long. V lost 0 bases and J lost 6, with 18 bases in between. The DNA of the CDR3 is TGTGCCAGCAGCGTAGGAGGAAGGGGGGGGAGCCCTGAAGCTTTCTTT. This sequence encodes CASSVGGRGGSPEAFF.

The chain has TRBV5-6 and TRBJ1-2; 7 bases map to TRBD1. The CDR3 is 14 amino acids. V dropped 4 bases and J dropped 8; count of bases not matched to a gene: 11. Per the germline V gene, CDR1 is SGHDT and CDR2 is YYEEEE. CDR3 sequence: CASSGATGKVGYTF. The CDR3 DNA is TGTGCCAGCAGCGGGGCGACAGGGAAGGTGGGCTACACCTTC. The full variable domain, rest sourced from reference TRBV5-6 and TRBJ1-2, is DAGVTQSPTHLIKTRGQQVTLRCSPKSGHDTVSWYQQALGQGPQFIFQYYEEEERQRGNFPDRFSGHQFPNYSSELNVNALLLGDSALYLCASSGATGKVGYTFGSGTRLTVV.

This chain links TRBV6-1 with TRBJ1-2; D might be TRBD1 (5 bases). This CDR3 is 16 amino acids long. V was shortened by 1 base and J by 3 bases, with 15 bases between the two germline ends. Germline CDR1 reads MNHNS; CDR2 reads SASEGT. CDR3 residues: CASSEEEGQAYYGYTF. Here the CDR3 DNA reads TGTGCCAGCAGTGAAGAGGAGGGGCAGGCCTACTATGGCTACACCTTC.

V gene TRBV10-2 combines with J gene TRBJ2-1; unclear D gene. V lost 6 bases to trimming and J lost 1 base, with 10 bases between them. The germline CDR1 and CDR2 sequences are WSHSY and SAAADI. The CDR3 length is 14 residues. The CDR3 DNA follows: TGCGCCAGCAGGGCGCAGGATTCCTACAATGAGCAGTTCTTC. This sequence encodes CASRAQDSYNEQFF.

The chain carries TRBV7-8 and TRBJ1-1, with D possibly being TRBD1 (6 bases). Germline V CDR1 and CDR2: SGHVS, FQNEAQ. The CDR3 runs to 19 residues. The V end was cut by 2 bases, the J end by 1 base, with 23 bases between. CDR3 in amino acids: CASSLFRIRGLEGNTEAFF. DNA of the CDR3: TGTGCCAGCAGCTTATTTAGAATCAGGGGTCTGGAAGGGAACACTGAAGCTTTCTTT.

The chain combines TRBV20-1 with TRBJ2-1, with TRBD2 matching 14 bases. The CDR3 has 13 residues. V lost 3 bases to trimming and J lost 14 bases; unmatched junction nucleotides: 6. CDR1 is DFQATT, CDR2 SNEGSKA, per germline (reference sequence). The CDR3 spells CSASGTSGRREFF. DNA for the CDR3: TGCAGTGCTAGTGGGACTAGCGGGAGAAGAGAGTTCTTC.

The rearrangement joins TRBV6-5 to TRBJ1-1, with 10 nucleotides matching TRBD1. From germline, CDR1 is MNHEY and CDR2 SVGAGI. The CDR3 contains 15 residues. J gave up 1 base and V 4 bases, and 3 bases lay outside the gene matches. CDR3 in DNA: TGTGCCAGCAGTTCCCGGACAGGGGGGAACACTGAAGCTTTCTTT. Amino acids: CASSSRTGGNTEAFF.

This rearrangement joins TRBV6-5 to TRBJ1-1; TRBD1 matches at 7 bases. The V gene's germline CDR1 is MNHEY and CDR2 SVGAGI. Losses at the gene ends were 8 bases for V and 6 bases for J; bases not matched to a gene: 12. CDR3 length: 14 residues. In DNA form, the CDR3 reads TGTGCCAGCGGTTTTTTAGGGGGCGCGGCTGAAGCTTTCTTT. Translation: CASGFLGGAAEAFF.

The chain uses TRBV6-6 and TRBJ1-4, with 9 nucleotides matching TRBD1. V lost 6 bases to trimming and J lost 5 bases; unmatched junction nucleotides: 1. The CDR3 has 13 amino acids. Germline lookup yields CDR1 MNHNY and CDR2 SVGAGI (reference sequence). The DNA of the CDR3 is TGTGCCAGCAGCGACAGGGGGAATGAAAAACTGTTTTTT. Translating gives CASSDRGNEKLFF.

The sample holds a few counts of this clone. The rearrangement links TRBV7-3 to TRBJ2-1; 9 nucleotides agree with TRBD2. The CDR3 runs to 15 residues. Germline values: CDR1 SGHTA, CDR2 FQGTGA. Trimming removed 2 bases from V and 7 bases from J; junction bases left unmatched: 6. CDR3 in amino acids: CASSLYWTSVNEQFF. The CDR3 DNA follows: TGTGCCAGCAGCTTATATTGGACTAGCGTAAATGAGCAGTTCTTC.

V gene TRBV6-2 or TRBV6-3 combines with J gene TRBJ2-2; D gene uncertain. CDR1 is MNHEY and CDR2 is SVGEGT in the germline V gene. The germline V and J ends were trimmed by 4 bases and 4 bases, with 10 bases remaining between them. The CDR3 spans 14 residues. CDR3 sequence: CASSLVAATGELFF. The DNA for the CDR3 is TGTGCCAGCAGTTTGGTGGCGGCCACCGGGGAGCTGTTTTTT.

This chain joins TRBV5-1 and TRBJ2-1; possible D gene TRBD1, 5 bases. V was trimmed by 4 bases and J by 7 bases, leaving 24 bases between them. Germline values: CDR1 SGHRS, CDR2 YFSETQ. The CDR3 length is 17 residues. CDR3 coding DNA: TGCGCCAGCAGCCCCTCACCCCAGGGATCTCTTGGGAATGAGCAGTTCTTC. Its protein product is CASSPSPQGSLGNEQFF.

The V gene is TRBV27, the J gene TRBJ2-3, with TRBD2 matching over 7 bases. J gave up 2 bases and V 4 bases, and 6 bases lay outside the gene matches. Germline CDR1 is MNHEY and CDR2 is SMNVEV (reference sequence). The CDR3 covers 15 residues. The CDR3 loop is CASSYLTSSTDTQYF. The CDR3 DNA follows: TGTGCCAGCAGTTACTTGACTAGCTCCACAGATACGCAGTATTTT.

The CDR3 sequence: CASSFSSGTGDQPQHF. For the CDR3, the DNA is TGTGCCAGCAGCTTCTCAAGTGGGACAGGGGATCAGCCCCAGCATTTT. This sequence joins TRBV11-2 and TRBJ1-5; 10 positions agree with TRBD1. J was trimmed by 5 bases and V by 3 bases; bases with no gene match: 7. Germline V CDR1 and CDR2: SGHAT, FQNNGV. CDR3 length equals 16 residues.

This chain links TRBV18 with TRBJ1-6; tentative D call: TRBD1 (5 bases). Germline CDR1 reads KGHSH; CDR2 reads LQKENI. V was shortened by 3 bases and J by 4 bases, with 10 bases between the two germline ends. The CDR3 is made up of 15 amino acids. The CDR3 sequence is CASSPDSLYNSPLHF. The CDR3 coding sequence is TGTGCCAGCTCACCCGACAGTTTATATAATTCACCCCTCCACTTT.

This rearrangement joins TRBV27 to TRBJ1-5, with TRBD1 matching 9 bases. The trim removed 5 bases at V and 5 bases at J, leaving 7 bases unmatched. Per the germline V gene, CDR1 is MNHEY and CDR2 is SMNVEV (reference sequence). This CDR3 is 15 amino acids long. CDR3 in amino acids: CASSRLGQGHQPQHF. In DNA, the CDR3 is TGTGCCAGCAGTCGACTGGGACAGGGTCATCAGCCCCAGCATTTT.

The V gene is TRBV7-9, the J gene TRBJ1-2; 9 nucleotides agree with TRBD1. V lost 5 bases, J lost 4 bases, and 8 bases stayed unmatched. Germline assignment: CDR1 SEHNR and CDR2 FQNEAQ (reference sequence). This CDR3 spans 15 amino acids. The CDR3 sequence: CASSLGQGGSYGYTF. DNA of the CDR3: TGTGCCAGCAGCCTGGGACAGGGCGGGAGCTATGGCTACACCTTC.